The 32 T cell receptor beta chains listed next were all sequenced from one sample in a study of blood T cell repertoires in COVID-19. The data were produced by immunoSEQ multiplex PCR, yet TCRdb's version contains in-frame clones alone and is incomplete. The sample includes roughly 40,000 clones, approximately 91% of them seen just once. Sequencing input: peripheral blood. The receptor set was obtained from a human donor in a cohort sampled during active COVID-19.

The rearrangement links TRBV6-2 or TRBV6-3 to TRBJ2-7; the match to TRBD1 covers 9 bases. The CDR3 totals 15 residues. Losses at the gene ends were 4 bases for V and 4 bases for J; bases not matched to a gene: 8. Germline CDR1 and CDR2: MNHEY and SVGEGT. The CDR3 sequence is CASSFPRQGVYEQYF. The CDR3 DNA is TGTGCCAGCAGTTTCCCCCGACAGGGGGTATACGAGCAGTACTTC.

This chain joins TRBV6-7 and TRBJ2-7; D gene unclear. TRBV6-7 is an ORF, and what it does is uncertain. The CDR3 totals 15 residues. Deletions cut 2 bases from V and 3 bases from J, with 14 bases between. The CDR3 spells CASSYPPVPCYEQYF. CDR3 coding DNA: TGTGCCAGCAGTTACCCCCCCGTCCCTTGCTACGAGCAGTACTTC.

The V gene is TRBV5-6, the J gene TRBJ2-1; TRBD2 is a possible D gene (6 bases). Trimming pared 1 base from V and 4 bases from J, leaving 24 bases between. This CDR3 has 19 amino acids. Germline CDR1 is SGHDT and CDR2 is YYEEEE. CDR3 nucleotide sequence: TGTGCCAGCAGCTTGCCCTACACCGCTTTCGGGGGTGAATACAATGAGCAGTTCTTC. This translates into CASSLPYTAFGGEYNEQFF.

This chain uses TRBV3-1 (or the pseudogene TRBV3-2) with TRBJ2-5; D may be TRBD2 (5 bases). The CDR3 extends over 13 amino acids. Germline loops: CDR1 LGHDT, CDR2 YNNKEL (reference sequence). Trimming removed 5 bases at V and 5 bases at J, with 12 bases between. Written as DNA, the CDR3 is TGTGCCAGCAGCGCTCGGGGTCGGGAGACCCAGTACTTC. This translates into CASSARGRETQYF.

The gene calls are TRBV27 and TRBJ2-7, with D possibly matching TRBD1 (5 bases). The CDR3 has 15 residues. The ends were cut back, 0 bases at V and 1 base at J, with 10 bases in the middle. Germline lookup yields CDR1 MNHEY and CDR2 SMNVEV (reference sequence). CDR3 residues: CASSLSRGRSYEQYF. The CDR3 region has the DNA TGTGCCAGCAGTTTATCAAGGGGCAGATCCTACGAGCAGTACTTC.

This chain joins TRBV2 and TRBJ1-5; 11 bases map to TRBD1. This CDR3 region has 15 residues. Germline V gene sequence: CDR1 SNHLY, CDR2 FYNNEI. The V and J ends lost 7 bases and 6 bases, in that order; junction bases with no gene match: 8. The CDR3 DNA follows: TGTGCCAGCACCAACGGACAGGGGGCATCTCAGCCCCAGCATTTT. Protein sequence: CASTNGQGASQPQHF. The complete variable domain, with remaining parts taken from reference TRBV2 and TRBJ1-5, reads EPEVTQTPSHQVTQMGQEVILRCVPISNHLYFYWYRQILGQKVEFLVSFYNNEISEKSEIFDDQFSVERPDGSNFTLKIRSTKLEDSAMYFCASTNGQGASQPQHFGDGTRLSIL.

The chain links TRBV6-5 to TRBJ2-7; 13 bases map to TRBD2. CDR1 is MNHEY and CDR2 is SVGAGI in the germline V gene. The CDR3 is 14 residues long. The V segment lost 6 bases and the J segment 8 bases; nucleotides outside the gene matches: 7. The CDR3: CASSMTSGGMQQYF. As DNA, the CDR3 is TGTGCCAGCAGCATGACTAGCGGGGGGATGCAGCAGTACTTC.

Here the CDR3 reads CASSSGLGSYNSPLHF. The CDR3 DNA reads TGTGCCAGCAGCTCTGGGCTTGGGTCCTATAATTCACCCCTCCACTTT. The chain links TRBV13 to TRBJ1-6; D unclear. Trimming shortened V by 4 bases and J by 1 base, and 11 bases separated the two germline ends. This CDR3 contains 16 residues. CDR1 is PRHDT, CDR2 FYEKMQ, per germline (reference sequence).

The V gene is TRBV5-1, the J gene TRBJ2-1; maybe TRBD2 (6 bases). V dropped 4 bases and J dropped 9 bases, with 8 bases sitting between them. This CDR3 comprises 11 residues. Germline-derived CDR1 and CDR2 are SGHRS and YFSETQ. The CDR3, as DNA: TGCGCCAGCAGCCTGGGACTTGAGCAGTTCTTC. Amino acid sequence: CASSLGLEQFF.

The rearrangement joins TRBV6-5 to TRBJ2-3; TRBD1 matches at 8 bases. V shed 6 bases, J shed 1 base, and the junction held 0 bases outside the gene matches. Germline CDR1 reads MNHEY; CDR2 reads SVGAGI. The CDR3 covers 13 residues. The CDR3 nucleotides are TGTGCCAGCAGGACAGGGGGCACAGATACGCAGTATTTT. Translation: CASRTGGTDTQYF.

The gene calls are TRBV11-3 and TRBJ2-5; the match to TRBD2 covers 13 bases. The CDR3 runs 16 residues. Germline lookup yields CDR1 SGHNT and CDR2 YENEEA. V shed 4 bases and J 5 bases; nucleotides not matched to a gene: 7. In nucleotides, the CDR3 is TGTGCCAGCAGCTGGGGTACTAGCGGGGGGGCGGAGACCCAGTACTTC. Translated, it gives CASSWGTSGGAETQYF.

V is TRBV20-1 and J is TRBJ2-5, with D perhaps TRBD2 (7 bases). V lost 3 bases, J lost 9 bases, and 14 bases lay in between. From germline, CDR1 is DFQATT and CDR2 SNEGSKA (reference sequence). The CDR3 extends over 12 amino acids. The CDR3 DNA is TGCAGTGCTAGTCGGGGGGCCGGTCCCCAGTACTTC. It is translated as CSASRGAGPQYF.

The chain carries TRBV2 and TRBJ2-3; the match to TRBD2 covers 12 bases. Germline-derived CDR1 and CDR2 are SNHLY and FYNNEI. The CDR3 is 16 residues long. Unmatched junction bases numbered 6, after V lost 4 bases and J lost 4 bases. The CDR3 is CASSGRLAGVPDTQYF. As DNA, the CDR3 is TGTGCCAGCAGTGGGCGACTAGCGGGGGTACCAGATACGCAGTATTTT.

The chain recombines TRBV19 with TRBJ2-5; 9 bases are a match to TRBD1. This CDR3 contains 16 residues. V lost 4 bases to trimming and J lost 5 bases; unmatched junction nucleotides: 11. Germline CDR1 LNHDA, CDR2 SQIVND (reference sequence). For the CDR3, the DNA is TGTGCCAGTAGTACAGGGACAGGGTCGCCCTCGGAGACCCAGTACTTC. Translation: CASSTGTGSPSETQYF.

In its sample, this clone was seen a few times. One end of the junction fails to match germline, which may point to a read error. The rearrangement joins TRBV7-2 to TRBJ1-1; D remains ambiguous. Germline V CDR1 and CDR2: SGHTA, FQGNSA. The CDR3 loop spans 13 amino acids. Written as DNA, the CDR3 is TGTGCAAGCACGACAAGCGGAGGACGGGGAGCTTTCTTT. Translating it yields CASTTSGGRGAFF.

The J gene is TRBJ1-1, the V gene TRBV2; D perhaps matches TRBD1 (6 bases). With 7 bases removed from V and 7 bases from J, the gap between germline ends came to 16 bases. Germline lookup yields CDR1 SNHLY and CDR2 FYNNEI. This CDR3 region has 13 residues. The chain's CDR3 is CASMLDRRSEAFF. CDR3 coding DNA: TGTGCCAGCATGTTAGACAGGCGGAGTGAAGCTTTCTTT. The full variable domain, in which reference TRBV2 and TRBJ1-1 provide the parts outside the CDR3, is EPEVTQTPSHQVTQMGQEVILRCVPISNHLYFYWYRQILGQKVEFLVSFYNNEISEKSEIFDDQFSVERPDGSNFTLKIRSTKLEDSAMYFCASMLDRRSEAFFGQGTRLTVV.

The CDR3 spells CASSEGLFSYNEQFF. The CDR3 DNA sequence: TGCGCCAGCAGCGAGGGACTATTCTCCTACAATGAGCAGTTCTTC. V and J are TRBV5-1 and TRBJ2-1, with 7 nucleotides matching TRBD2. This CDR3 is built from 15 residues. CDR1 SGHRS and CDR2 YFSETQ come from the germline V gene. The trim removed 4 bases at V and 0 bases at J, leaving 4 bases unmatched.

As for this clone: One end of the junction is discordant with germline, which a read error may explain. The chain carries TRBV7-3 and TRBJ2-1; the D gene is possibly TRBD2 (5 bases). The germline gives CDR1 SGHTA, CDR2 FQGTGA. The CDR3 is made up of 13 amino acids. This chain's CDR3 is CASSLTSLDEQFF. In DNA form, the CDR3 reads TGTGCCAGCAGCCTAACTAGTCTGGATGAGCAGTTCTTC.

J is TRBJ1-1 and V is TRBV5-4; D may be TRBD1 (6 bases). CDR1 SGHNT and CDR2 YYREEE come from the germline V gene (reference sequence). V lost 4 bases and J 3 bases, leaving 13 bases between the germline ends. The CDR3 has 14 amino acids. The CDR3 protein is CASSLGGGDTEAFF. DNA of the CDR3: TGTGCCAGCAGCCTGGGAGGGGGTGACACTGAAGCTTTCTTT.

This rearrangement joins TRBV5-4 to TRBJ1-4; no definite D call. V dropped 0 bases and J dropped 4 bases, with 16 bases sitting between them. The CDR3 length is 17 residues. CDR1 is SGHNT and CDR2 is YYREEE in the germline V gene (reference sequence). CDR3 DNA sequence: TGTGCCAGCAGCTTGGCCGGGGAGGGAATGCGTAATGAAAAACTGTTTTTT. Its protein product is CASSLAGEGMRNEKLFF.

The gene calls are TRBV2 and TRBJ2-4; D possibly corresponds to TRBD1 (6 bases). From germline, CDR1 is SNHLY and CDR2 FYNNEI. V lost 4 bases and J lost 1, with 23 bases in between. The CDR3 totals 19 residues. The CDR3 nucleotides read TGTGCCAGCAGTGCCCCGACAGGATTAACTAAAATGGCCAAAAACATTCAGTACTTC. Residues: CASSAPTGLTKMAKNIQYF.

The chain has TRBV3-1 (or the pseudogene TRBV3-2) and TRBJ2-1; 9 bases line up with TRBD2. The junction had 7 bases not matched to a gene; V was cut back by 4 bases and J by 3 bases. This CDR3 contains 16 residues. In germline, CDR1 is LGHDT, CDR2 YNNKEL (reference sequence). The CDR3 protein is CASSPAGGDIYNEQFF. The CDR3 DNA sequence: TGTGCCAGCAGCCCCGCGGGGGGGGATATCTACAATGAGCAGTTCTTC.

In this sample, this clone turned up once. The chain couples TRBV5-1 to TRBJ2-2; maybe TRBD2 (6 bases). Trimming took 0 bases from V and 4 from J, leaving 7 bases between them. Germline values: CDR1 SGHRS, CDR2 YFSETQ. The CDR3 spans 14 residues. Here the CDR3 reads CASSLGTTTGELFF. As DNA, the CDR3 is TGCGCCAGCAGCTTGGGGACTACCACCGGGGAGCTGTTTTTT.

The rearrangement uses TRBV9 and TRBJ1-3; TRBD1 might be the D (5 bases). The CDR3 totals 17 residues. Germline CDR1 and CDR2: SGDLS and YYNGEE. V was trimmed by 2 bases and J by 0 bases, leaving 15 bases between them. CDR3 bases: TGTGCCAGCAGCGTGGGGGAGGCAGGGAACTCTGGAAACACCATATATTTT. This codes for CASSVGEAGNSGNTIYF.

CDR3 residues: CASSSQGGTGELFF. The CDR3 region has the DNA TGCGCCAGCAGCTCGCAGGGAGGGACCGGGGAGCTGTTTTTT. The V and J genes are TRBV5-1 and TRBJ2-2, with TRBD2 matching 7 bases. In germline, CDR1 is SGHRS, CDR2 YFSETQ. This CDR3 contains 14 residues. V was pared by 3 bases and J by 5 bases, with 4 bases of the junction left unmatched.

The CDR3 DNA sequence: TGCAGCGTTGAAATCAGGGGGACTCTCTATGGCTACACCTTC. Translating gives CSVEIRGTLYGYTF. The J gene is TRBJ1-2, the V gene TRBV29-1; TRBD1 matches 7 bases. V was clipped by 2 bases and J by 4 bases; unmatched bases: 7. This CDR3 is 14 amino acids long. Per the germline V gene, CDR1 is SQVTM and CDR2 is ANQGSEA.

The rearrangement joins TRBV7-6 to TRBJ1-1; 9 positions match TRBD1. Trimming took 5 bases from V and 4 from J; bases not matched to a gene: 26. Looked up from germline, CDR1 is SGHVS and CDR2 is FNYEAQ. There are 21 residues in the CDR3. CDR3 coding DNA: TGTGCCAGCAGCGTAACCGGGACAGGGTACGGTCTTAAGCTTTGGGGCACTGAAGCTTTCTTT. This sequence encodes CASSVTGTGYGLKLWGTEAFF.

The V and J genes are TRBV7-9 and TRBJ2-3; tentative D call: TRBD1 (5 bases). Looked up from germline, CDR1 is SEHNR and CDR2 is FQNEAQ (reference sequence). This CDR3 has 15 amino acids. Between the trimmed V and J ends, which lost 2 bases and 6 bases, there was a span of 15 bases. The DNA of the CDR3 is TGTGCCAGCAGCTTAATGGGGCTAGACGGTGATACGCAGTATTTT. Residues: CASSLMGLDGDTQYF.

Only one count was recorded for this clone. This chain connects TRBV19 to TRBJ2-7; TRBD1 matches at 7 bases. Trimming took 5 bases from V and 0 from J; bases not matched to a gene: 10. The CDR3 covers 16 residues. Germline values: CDR1 LNHDA, CDR2 SQIVND (reference sequence). In nucleotides, the CDR3 is TGTGCCAGTAGTTCACGACCGGGACAGCGCTCCTACGAGCAGTACTTC. It encodes CASSSRPGQRSYEQYF.

V is TRBV7-2 and J is TRBJ2-7, with a weak D call TRBD2 (6 bases). CDR1 is SGHTA and CDR2 is FQGNSA in the germline V gene. The CDR3 covers 15 residues. Trimming cost V 3 bases and J 3 bases, with 15 bases left between them. CDR3 sequence: CASSLKGGAIYEQYF. CDR3 sequence (DNA): TGTGCCAGCAGCTTGAAGGGCGGGGCCATCTACGAGCAGTACTTC. The whole variable domain, remainder taken from reference TRBV7-2 and TRBJ2-7, is GAGVSQSPSNKVTEKGKDVELRCDPISGHTALYWYRQSLGQGLEFLIYFQGNSAPDKSGLPSDRFSAERTGGSVSTLTIQRTQQEDSAVYLCASSLKGGAIYEQYFGPGTRLTVT.

The rearrangement links TRBV4-2 to TRBJ1-2, with D unresolved. From germline, CDR1 is LGHNA and CDR2 YNFKEQ. There are 13 residues in the CDR3. Trimming pared 3 bases from V and 5 bases from J, leaving 10 bases between. The CDR3 nucleotides read TGTGCCAGCAGCCAGCCAAAGGAGTATGGCTACACCTTC. This encodes CASSQPKEYGYTF.

The V gene is TRBV6-5, the J gene TRBJ2-1; perhaps TRBD1 as D (5 bases). CDR3 size: 13 residues. Trimming stripped 6 bases from V and 7 bases from J, with 13 bases between. Germline assignment: CDR1 MNHEY and CDR2 SVGAGI. CDR3 DNA sequence: TGTGCCAGCAGGAAGACAGACAGAAATGAGCAGTTCTTC. Its protein product is CASRKTDRNEQFF.